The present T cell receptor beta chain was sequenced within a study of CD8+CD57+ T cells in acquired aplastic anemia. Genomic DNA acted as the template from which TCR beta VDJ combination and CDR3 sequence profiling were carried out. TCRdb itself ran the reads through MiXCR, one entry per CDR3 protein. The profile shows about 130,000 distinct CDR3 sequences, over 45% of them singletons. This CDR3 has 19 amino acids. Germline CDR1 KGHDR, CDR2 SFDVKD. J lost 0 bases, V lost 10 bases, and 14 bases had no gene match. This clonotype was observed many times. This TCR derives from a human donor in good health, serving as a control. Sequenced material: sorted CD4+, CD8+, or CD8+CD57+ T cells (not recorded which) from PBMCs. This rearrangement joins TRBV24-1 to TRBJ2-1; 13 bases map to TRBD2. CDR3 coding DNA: TGTGCCACGAGTCCAACGACTAGCGGGGGGCCTAGCTCCTACAATGAGCAGTTCTTC. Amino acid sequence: CATSPTTSGGPSSYNEQFF.